This T cell receptor (beta chain) was identified during a study of glioma-infiltrating T cells after dendritic cell vaccination. In the study overall: Monocyte-derived dendritic cells, cultured about 7 days with IL-4 and GM-CSF, were pulsed with autologous tumor lysate. General study points: Estimated pretreatment TIL content predicted outcome after dendritic cell vaccination.

Amplification used 60 V beta primers and 13 J beta primers. Using immunoSEQ multiplex PCR, the repertoire was profiled, and TCRdb retains in-frame clones only, with some absent. The sample lists about 99,000 clones; 75% to 90% were seen once. The length of the CDR3 is 15 residues. Between the trimmed V and J ends, which lost 1 base and 4 bases, there was a span of 16 bases. The V gene's germline CDR1 is GTSNPN and CDR2 SVGIG (reference sequence). Time point specified: after dendritic cell vaccination, including at tumor progression/relapse. Note on this clone: Its antigen is not known.

The receptor was derived from a human donor with glioblastoma. This sample comprised blood, obtained after dendritic cell vaccination. The chain couples TRBV30 to TRBJ2-5; D might be TRBD2 (7 bases). CDR3: CAWSAAGASGETQYF. The CDR3 nucleotides are TGTGCCTGGAGTGCCGCGGGGGCATCCGGAGAGACCCAGTACTTC.